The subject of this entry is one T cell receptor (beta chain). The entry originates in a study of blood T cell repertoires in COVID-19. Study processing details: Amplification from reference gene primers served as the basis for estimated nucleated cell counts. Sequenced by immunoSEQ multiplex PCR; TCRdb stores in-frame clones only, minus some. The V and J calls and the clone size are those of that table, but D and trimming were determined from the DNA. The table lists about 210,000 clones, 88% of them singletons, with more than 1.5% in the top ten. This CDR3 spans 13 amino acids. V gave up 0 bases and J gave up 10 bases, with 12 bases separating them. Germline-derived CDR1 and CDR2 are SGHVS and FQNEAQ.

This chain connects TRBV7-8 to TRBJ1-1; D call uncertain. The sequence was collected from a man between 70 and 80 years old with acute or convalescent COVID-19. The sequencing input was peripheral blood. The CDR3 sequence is CASSLAGSATAFF. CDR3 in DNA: TGTGCCAGCAGCTTAGCCGGATCAGCGACAGCTTTCTTT. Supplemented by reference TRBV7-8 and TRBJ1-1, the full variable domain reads GAGVSQSPRYKVAKRGQDVALRCDPISGHVSLFWYQQALGQGPEFLTYFQNEAQLDKSGLPSDRFFAERPEGSVSTLKIQRTQQEDSAVYLCASSLAGSATAFFGQGTRLTVV.